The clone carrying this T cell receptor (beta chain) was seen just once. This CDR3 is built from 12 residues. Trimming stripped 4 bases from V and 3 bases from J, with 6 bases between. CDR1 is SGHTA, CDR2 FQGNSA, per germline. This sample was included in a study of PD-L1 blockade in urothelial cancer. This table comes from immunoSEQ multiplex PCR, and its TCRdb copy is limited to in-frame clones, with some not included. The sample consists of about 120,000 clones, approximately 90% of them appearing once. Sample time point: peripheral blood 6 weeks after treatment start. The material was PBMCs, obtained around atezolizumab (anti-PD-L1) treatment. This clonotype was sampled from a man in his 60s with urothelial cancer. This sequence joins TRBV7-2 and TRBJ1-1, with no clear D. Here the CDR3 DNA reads TGTGCCAGCAGCTCCAGGCACACTGAAGCTTTCTTT. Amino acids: CASSSRHTEAFF.